This TCR beta chain came from a study of cytomegalovirus exposure and HLA in healthy donors. At the level of the study: An earlier analysis found around 100 million unique TCR beta sequences from approximately 190 million T cells. A preliminary data release comprised around 85 million unique TCRs obtained from HLA-typed donors. Study-wide points: Generally TCR sequences proved uncommon, though certain public TCRs appeared in numerous donors.

The PCR ran on 60 Vbeta and 13 Jbeta primers. How the authors handled the data: An analysis that came later counted approximately 76 million unique TCR beta chains, 9 million to 12 million shared. Repertoires were generated with immunoSEQ multiplex PCR, while TCRdb's copy carries only in-frame clones and drops some. V, J and clone size derive from that table, while D and trimming were established from the DNA sequence. This table has fewer than 250,000 clones, around 80% appearing once. This clone came up once. Its antigen is as yet unknown. This CDR3 contains 14 residues. The trim removed 7 bases at V and 1 base at J, leaving 4 bases unmatched.

Sequencing was carried out using PBMCs. The receptor was derived from a male donor in good health and CMV-seronegative. The chain links TRBV23-1 to TRBJ1-5; 7 nucleotides align to TRBD1. TRBV23-1 is recorded as an ORF, its role being uncertain. CDR3 loop: CASTPQGSNQPQHF. The CDR3 DNA reads as TGCGCCAGCACTCCACAGGGGAGCAATCAGCCCCAGCATTTT.